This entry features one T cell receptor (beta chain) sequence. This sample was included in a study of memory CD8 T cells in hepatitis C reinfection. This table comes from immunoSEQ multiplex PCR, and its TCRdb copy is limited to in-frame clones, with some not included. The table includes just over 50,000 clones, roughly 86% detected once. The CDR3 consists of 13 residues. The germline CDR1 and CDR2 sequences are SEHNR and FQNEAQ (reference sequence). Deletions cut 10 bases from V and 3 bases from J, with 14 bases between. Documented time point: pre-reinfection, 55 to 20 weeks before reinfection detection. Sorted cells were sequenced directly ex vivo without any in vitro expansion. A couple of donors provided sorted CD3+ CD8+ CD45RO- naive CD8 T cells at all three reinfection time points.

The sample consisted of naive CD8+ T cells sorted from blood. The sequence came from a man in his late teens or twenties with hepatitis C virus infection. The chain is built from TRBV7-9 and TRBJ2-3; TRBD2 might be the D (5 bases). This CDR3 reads CAIPASRTDTQYF. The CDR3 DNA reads TGTGCCATCCCGGCTAGCCGAACAGATACGCAGTATTTT. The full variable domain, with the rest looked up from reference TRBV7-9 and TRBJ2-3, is DTGVSQNPRHKITKRGQNVTFRCDPISEHNRLYWYRQTLGQGPEFLTYFQNEAQLEKSRLLSDRFSAERPKGSFSTLEIQRTEQGDSAMYLCAIPASRTDTQYFGPGTRLTVL.